This T cell receptor beta chain was profiled in a study of response to subunit inactivated influenza vaccine. TCRdb used MiXCR to reprocess the RT-PCR reads, holding one entry per CDR3 protein. The sample consists of about 530,000 distinct CDR3 sequences, around 13% of them appearing once. This clonotype occurred many times. In germline, CDR1 is DFQATT, CDR2 SNEGSKA (reference sequence). The CDR3 length is 14 residues. The ends were cut back, 5 bases at V and 6 bases at J, with 20 bases in the middle. This chain uses TRBV20-1 with TRBJ2-7; tentatively, D is TRBD1 (5 bases). The sequence was obtained from a man aged 50 to 59 who received an inactivated influenza vaccine. The specimen was PBMCs from blood, collected 40 to 50 days after vaccination. CDR3 DNA: TGCAGTGCTCTCCCAACGCTGGGGCCTGGCGAGCAGTACTTC. Residues: CSALPTLGPGEQYF.